This TCR beta chain was sequenced in a study of T cells after yellow fever vaccination. The CDR3 consists of 16 residues. The ends were cut back, 2 bases at V and 1 base at J, with 13 bases in the middle. The germline V gene encodes CDR1 MNHEY and CDR2 SVGEGT. TCRdb redid the calling of the 5' RACE reads with MiXCR, one entry per CDR3 protein. Here the sample spans 550,000 to 750,000 distinct CDR3 sequences, roughly 14% being singletons. A note on this clonotype: Its cognate antigen is unknown.

Points from the study as a whole: The booster saw the reappearance of most primary-vaccination clones (approximately 96% CD4, about 85% CD8).

Material: PBMCs, obtained on the day of the yellow fever booster vaccination. The chain carries TRBV6-2 or TRBV6-3 and TRBJ2-3; D is ambiguous. The clonotype was recovered from a man in his thirties or forties who received the YFV17D yellow fever vaccine. The CDR3 loop is CASSYRPKVRTDTQYF. The CDR3 region has the DNA TGTGCCAGCAGTTACCGGCCTAAGGTCCGCACAGATACGCAGTATTTT.